These T cell receptor beta chains were read from a single sample in a study of T-cell reconstitution after alpha-beta-depleted transplantation in children. Each CDR3 protein is one row after TCRdb ran MiXCR on the PCR reads. There are 350,000 to 500,000 distinct CDR3 sequences in the sample; about 45% occur only once, and under 30% lies in the top ten. Sequencing was performed on PBMCs, taken before TCRalphabeta/CD19-depleted stem cell transplant. The receptors shown here come from a girl aged 2 to 9 with aplastic anemia, due to receive a stem cell transplant. CDR3s include the opening cysteine and the closing phenylalanine or tryptophan. D genes are given only for firm matches. The size entry is marked missing in some rows and otherwise reads once, few, many or a size class.

clone_size	v_call	j_call	cdr3_length	d_call	cdr3_nt	cdr3_aa
.	TRBV4-2	TRBJ2-7	15	TRBD1	TGTGCCAGCAGCCAAGTGGGACAGCAGGCGGACGAGCAGTACTTC	CASSQVGQQADEQYF
many	TRBV6-1	TRBJ1-2	15	TRBD1	TGTGCCAGCAGTGACCGACAGGGGGGTTACTATGGCTACACCTTC	CASSDRQGGYYGYTF
once	TRBV7-8	TRBJ1-1	18	TRBD1	TGTGCCAGCAGCCACCCTATTCTACGGGACAGAGAAAACACTGAAGCTTTCTTT	CASSHPILRDRENTEAFF
.	TRBV20-1	TRBJ2-5	14	TRBD2	TGCAGTGCTAGTGAGGGACTAGTTCAAGAGACCCAGTACTTC	CSASEGLVQETQYF
.	TRBV7-6	TRBJ2-3	13	.	TGTGCCAGCAGCCAAACCGGGGGTGGTACGCAGTATTTT	CASSQTGGGTQYF
.	TRBV18	TRBJ2-3	12	.	TGTGCCAGCTCACCTAATTCTTATACGCAGTATTTT	CASSPNSYTQYF
.	TRBV6-1	TRBJ1-1	13	.	TGTGCCAGCAGAATTGGACACTACACTGAAGCTTTCTTT	CASRIGHYTEAFF
.	TRBV5-1	TRBJ2-5	16	TRBD2	TGCGCCAGCAGCCCTACTAGCGGGAGGTCGAGGGAGACCCAGTACTTC	CASSPTSGRSRETQYF
many	TRBV5-1	TRBJ1-1	13	TRBD1	TGCGCCAGCCGCGAACAGGGGGCCTCTGAAGCTTTCTTT	CASREQGASEAFF
.	TRBV6-1	TRBJ2-5	13	TRBD1	TGTGCCAGCAGGGACAGGGGGAAAGAGACCCAGTACTTC	CASRDRGKETQYF
few	TRBV5-1	TRBJ2-3	15	.	TGCGCCAGCAGCTTGGAGGGGACACTCACAGATACGCAGTATTTT	CASSLEGTLTDTQYF
many	TRBV5-1	TRBJ2-6	15	.	TGCGCCAGCAGCTTGTCGCGGTCTGGGGCCAACGTCCTGACTTTC	CASSLSRSGANVLTF
few	TRBV2	TRBJ2-3	15	TRBD2	TGTGCCAGCAGCCTACTAGCGGGGGACACAGATACGCAGTATTTT	CASSLLAGDTDTQYF
.	TRBV9	TRBJ1-1	16	.	TGTGCCAGCAGCGTCCATTTTGCAAGGCCGGGCACTGAAGCTTTCTTT	CASSVHFARPGTEAFF
.	TRBV6-6	TRBJ2-7	13	TRBD1	TGTGCCAGCAGTTACGGGACAGGGATCGAGCAGTACTTC	CASSYGTGIEQYF
.	TRBV5-1	TRBJ2-7	14	TRBD2	TGCGCCAGCAGCTTGGCTAGCGGGGGTGACGAGCAGTACTTC	CASSLASGGDEQYF